The TCR beta chain described here comes from a study of cytomegalovirus exposure and HLA in healthy donors. Study-wide background: An analysis done earlier identified 90 million to 120 million unique TCR beta sequences from about 179 million T cells.

General observations from the study: A likely sequencing artifact accounted for one observed cluster of highly shared sequence variants.

There are a few counts of this clone. The antigen remains unidentified. The J segment lost 2 bases and the V segment lost 3 bases, leaving 3 bases of the junction unmatched. The CDR3 contains 14 residues. Germline CDR1 reads SGHAT; CDR2 reads FQNNGV. Primers: 60 Vbeta forward and 13 Jbeta reverse. TCRdb's table, derived via immunoSEQ multiplex PCR, lists solely in-frame clones and lacks some. The sample has about 78,000 clones; around three quarters are singletons. Input material: PBMCs. The receptor comes from a male donor in good health and CMV-seronegative. V is TRBV11-2 and J is TRBJ2-5; 7 nucleotides match TRBD1. CDR3 DNA: TGTGCCAGCAGCTTCGGGACAGCTCAAGAGACCCAGTACTTC. It is translated as CASSFGTAQETQYF.